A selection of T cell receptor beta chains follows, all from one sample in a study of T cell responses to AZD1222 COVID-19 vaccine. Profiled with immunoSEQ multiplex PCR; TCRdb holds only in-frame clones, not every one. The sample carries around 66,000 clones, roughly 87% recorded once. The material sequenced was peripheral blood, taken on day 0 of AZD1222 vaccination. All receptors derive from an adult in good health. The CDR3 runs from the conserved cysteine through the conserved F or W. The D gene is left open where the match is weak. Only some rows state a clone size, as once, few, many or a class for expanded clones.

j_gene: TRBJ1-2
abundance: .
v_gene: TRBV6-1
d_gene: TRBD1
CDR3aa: CASSEAQGANGYTF
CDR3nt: TGTGCCAGCAGTGAAGCGCAGGGGGCGAACGGCTACACCTTC

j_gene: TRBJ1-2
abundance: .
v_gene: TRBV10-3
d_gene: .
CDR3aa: CAISEPDTANYGYTF
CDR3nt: TGTGCCATCAGTGAGCCGGACACTGCTAACTATGGCTACACCTTC

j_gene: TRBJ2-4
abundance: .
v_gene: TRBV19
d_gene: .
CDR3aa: CASSIRGVNIQYF
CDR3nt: TGTGCCAGTAGTATCAGGGGGGTTAACATTCAGTACTTC

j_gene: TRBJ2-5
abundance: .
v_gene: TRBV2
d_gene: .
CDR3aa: CASSERDWGHQETQYF
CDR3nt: TGTGCCAGCAGTGAAAGGGACTGGGGACACCAAGAGACCCAGTACTTC

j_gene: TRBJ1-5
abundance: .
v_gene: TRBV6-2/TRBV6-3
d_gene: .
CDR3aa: CASSNPPSQPQHF
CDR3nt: TGTGCCAGCAGTAACCCCCCCTCCCAGCCCCAGCATTTT

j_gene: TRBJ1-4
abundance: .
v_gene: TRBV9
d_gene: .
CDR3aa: CASSEGSTGPGEKLFF
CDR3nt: TGTGCCAGCAGCGAGGGGTCTACAGGGCCGGGGGAAAAACTGTTTTTT

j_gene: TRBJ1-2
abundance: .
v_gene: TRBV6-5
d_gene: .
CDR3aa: CASSQTGPQGYTF
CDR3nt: TGTGCCAGCAGTCAAACAGGGCCTCAAGGCTACACCTTC

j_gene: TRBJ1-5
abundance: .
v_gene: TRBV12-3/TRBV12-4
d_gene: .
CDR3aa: CASSFWGHQPQHF
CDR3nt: TGTGCCAGCAGTTTCTGGGGGCATCAGCCCCAGCATTTT

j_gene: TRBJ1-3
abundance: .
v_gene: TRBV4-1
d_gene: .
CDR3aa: CASWGGAGNTIYF
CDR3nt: TGCGCCAGCTGGGGAGGGGCAGGAAACACCATATATTTT

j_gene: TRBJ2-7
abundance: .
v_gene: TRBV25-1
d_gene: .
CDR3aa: CASKNGTAKYEQYF
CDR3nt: TGTGCCAGCAAAAATGGGACGGCTAAGTACGAGCAGTACTTC

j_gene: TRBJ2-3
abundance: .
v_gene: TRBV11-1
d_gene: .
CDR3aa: CASSFGGTDTQYF
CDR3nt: TGTGCCAGCAGCTTTGGTGGCACAGATACGCAGTATTTT

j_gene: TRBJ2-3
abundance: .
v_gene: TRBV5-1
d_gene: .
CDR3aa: CASSLGLDTDTQYF
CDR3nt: TGCGCCAGCAGCCTCGGCCTAGACACAGATACGCAGTATTTT

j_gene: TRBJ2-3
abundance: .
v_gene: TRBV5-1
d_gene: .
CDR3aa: CASGSGTPYTDTQYF
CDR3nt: TGCGCCAGTGGATCCGGGACTCCCTACACAGATACGCAGTATTTT

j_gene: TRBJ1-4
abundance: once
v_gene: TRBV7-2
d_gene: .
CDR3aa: CASSWGRTNEKLFF
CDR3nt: TGTGCCAGCAGCTGGGGGAGAACTAATGAAAAACTGTTTTTT

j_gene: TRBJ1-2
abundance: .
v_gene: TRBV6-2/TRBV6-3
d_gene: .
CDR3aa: CASSLANYGYTF
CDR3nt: TGTGCCAGCAGCCTTGCTAACTATGGCTACACCTTC

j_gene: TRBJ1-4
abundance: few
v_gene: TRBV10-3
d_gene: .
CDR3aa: CAISGGNEKLFF
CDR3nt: TGTGCCATCAGTGGGGGGAATGAAAAACTGTTTTTT

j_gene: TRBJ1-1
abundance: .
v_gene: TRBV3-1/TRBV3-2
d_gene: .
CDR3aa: CASMLGGDAFF
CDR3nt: TGTGCCAGCATGTTGGGGGGGGATGCTTTCTTT

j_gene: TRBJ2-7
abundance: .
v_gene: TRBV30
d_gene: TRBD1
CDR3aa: CAWETGAGEQYF
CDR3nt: TGTGCCTGGGAGACAGGGGCGGGAGAGCAGTACTTC

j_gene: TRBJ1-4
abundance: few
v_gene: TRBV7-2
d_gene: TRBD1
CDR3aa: CASSLGHRGGEKLFF
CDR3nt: TGTGCCAGCAGCTTAGGCCACAGGGGAGGGGAAAAACTGTTTTTT

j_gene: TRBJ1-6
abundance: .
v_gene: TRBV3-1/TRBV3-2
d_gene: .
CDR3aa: CASSQGAYSPLHF
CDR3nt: TGTGCCAGCAGCCAGGGGGCGTATTCACCCCTCCACTTT

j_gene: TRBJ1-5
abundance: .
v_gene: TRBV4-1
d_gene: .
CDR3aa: CASSQDGSQPQHF
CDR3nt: TGCGCCAGCAGCCAAGATGGAAGCCAGCCCCAGCATTTT

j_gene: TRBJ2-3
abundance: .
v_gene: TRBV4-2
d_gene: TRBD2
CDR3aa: CASSQDGGLAGSDTQYF
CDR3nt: TGTGCCAGCAGCCAAGATGGGGGACTAGCGGGATCAGATACGCAGTATTTT

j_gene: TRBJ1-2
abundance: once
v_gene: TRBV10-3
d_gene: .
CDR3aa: CAISPDRGYGYTF
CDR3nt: TGTGCCATCAGTCCCGATCGGGGCTATGGCTACACCTTC

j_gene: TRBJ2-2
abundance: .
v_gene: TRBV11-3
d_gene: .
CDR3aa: CASSWGARGTGELFF
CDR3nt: TGTGCCAGCAGCTGGGGGGCTCGGGGCACCGGGGAGCTGTTTTTT

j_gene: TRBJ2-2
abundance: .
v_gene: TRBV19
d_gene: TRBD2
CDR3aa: CASLDLLAGDTGELFF
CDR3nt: TGTGCCAGCCTGGACCTCCTGGCGGGGGACACCGGGGAGCTGTTTTTT

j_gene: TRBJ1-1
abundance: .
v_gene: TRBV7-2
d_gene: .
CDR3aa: CASSLEGRRNTEAFF
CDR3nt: TGTGCCAGCAGCTTGGAGGGGCGGCGGAACACTGAAGCTTTCTTT

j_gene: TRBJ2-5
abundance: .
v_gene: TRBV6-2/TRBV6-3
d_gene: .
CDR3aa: CASSWDTQETQYF
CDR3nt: TGTGCCAGCAGTTGGGACACCCAAGAGACCCAGTACTTC

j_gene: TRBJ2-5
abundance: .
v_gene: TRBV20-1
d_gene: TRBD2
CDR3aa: CSASISGRPQETQYF
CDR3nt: TGCAGTGCTAGTATAAGCGGGAGGCCCCAAGAGACCCAGTACTTC

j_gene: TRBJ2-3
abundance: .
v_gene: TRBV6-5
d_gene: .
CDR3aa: CAIYIDTQYF
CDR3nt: TGTGCCATTTACATCGATACGCAGTATTTT

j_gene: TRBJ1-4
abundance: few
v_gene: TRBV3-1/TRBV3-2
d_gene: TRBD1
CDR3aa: CASSQTGANEKLFF
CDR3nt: TGTGCCAGCAGCCAGACAGGGGCTAATGAAAAACTGTTTTTT

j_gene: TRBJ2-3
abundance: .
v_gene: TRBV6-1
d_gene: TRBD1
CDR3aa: CASSDPFDRVGTDTQYF
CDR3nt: TGTGCCAGCAGTGACCCCTTCGACAGGGTAGGCACAGATACGCAGTATTTT

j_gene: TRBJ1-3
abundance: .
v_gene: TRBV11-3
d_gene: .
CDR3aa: CASSAISGNTIYF
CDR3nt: TGTGCCAGCAGCGCGATCTCTGGAAACACCATATATTTT

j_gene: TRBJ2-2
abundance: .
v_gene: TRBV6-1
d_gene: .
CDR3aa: CASSLLSTGELFF
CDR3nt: TGTGCCAGCAGTCTCCTATCCACCGGGGAGCTGTTTTTT

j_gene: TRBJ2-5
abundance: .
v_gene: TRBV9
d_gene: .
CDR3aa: CASTKAWSRQETQYF
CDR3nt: TGTGCCAGTACGAAGGCTTGGAGTCGTCAAGAGACCCAGTACTTC

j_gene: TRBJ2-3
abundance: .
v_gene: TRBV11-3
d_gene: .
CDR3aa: CASSQPFQEGRDTQYF
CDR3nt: TGTGCCAGCAGCCAGCCGTTTCAAGAGGGCCGAGATACGCAGTATTTT

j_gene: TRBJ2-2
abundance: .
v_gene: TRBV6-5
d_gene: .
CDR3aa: CASSYLRQGGTGELFF
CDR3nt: TGTGCCAGCAGTTACCTAAGACAGGGAGGCACCGGGGAGCTGTTTTTT

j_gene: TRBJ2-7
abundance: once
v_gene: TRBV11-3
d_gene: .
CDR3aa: CASSATGYEQYF
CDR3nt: TGTGCCAGCAGCGCCACAGGCTACGAGCAGTACTTC

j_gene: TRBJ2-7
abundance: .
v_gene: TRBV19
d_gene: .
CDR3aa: CASRGDLYEQYF
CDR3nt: TGTGCCAGTAGGGGGGACCTCTACGAGCAGTACTTC

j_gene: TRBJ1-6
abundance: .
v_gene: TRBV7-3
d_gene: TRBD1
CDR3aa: CASSLGRGDSPLHF
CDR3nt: TGTGCCAGCAGCTTAGGCAGGGGGGATTCACCCCTCCACTTT

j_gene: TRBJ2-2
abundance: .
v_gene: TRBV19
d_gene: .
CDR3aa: CASSISQFGELFF
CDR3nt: TGTGCCAGTAGTATAAGTCAGTTTGGGGAGCTGTTTTTT

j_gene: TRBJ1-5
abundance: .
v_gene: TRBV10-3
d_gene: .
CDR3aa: CAISEDRREPQHF
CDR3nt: TGTGCCATCAGTGAGGACCGCCGGGAGCCCCAGCATTTT

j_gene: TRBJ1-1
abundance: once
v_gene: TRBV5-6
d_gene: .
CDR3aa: CASSSHPRANTEAFF
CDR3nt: TGTGCCAGCAGCTCACATCCCCGGGCGAACACTGAAGCTTTCTTT

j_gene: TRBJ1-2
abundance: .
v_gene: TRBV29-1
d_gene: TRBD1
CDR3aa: CSGDRVLSGYTF
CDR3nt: TGCAGCGGGGACAGGGTCCTATCCGGCTACACCTTC

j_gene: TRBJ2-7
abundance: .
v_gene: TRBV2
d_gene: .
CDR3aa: CASSVTVYEQYF
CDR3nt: TGTGCCAGCAGTGTGACAGTCTACGAGCAGTACTTC

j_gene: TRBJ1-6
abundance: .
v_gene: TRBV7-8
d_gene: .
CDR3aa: CASSLGRYNSPLHF
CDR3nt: TGTGCCAGCAGCTTAGGCCGCTATAATTCACCCCTCCACTTT

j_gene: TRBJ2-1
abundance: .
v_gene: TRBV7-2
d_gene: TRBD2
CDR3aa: CASSLYQREGMSYNEQFF
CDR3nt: TGTGCCAGCAGCTTATATCAGCGGGAGGGCATGTCCTACAATGAGCAGTTCTTC

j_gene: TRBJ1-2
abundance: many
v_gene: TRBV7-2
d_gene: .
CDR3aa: CASRTTAGYGYTF
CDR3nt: TGTGCCAGCAGAACGACGGCGGGCTATGGCTACACCTTC

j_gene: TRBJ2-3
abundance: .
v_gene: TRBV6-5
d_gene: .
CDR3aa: CASRKSGTQYF
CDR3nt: TGTGCCAGCAGAAAGTCGGGTACGCAGTATTTT

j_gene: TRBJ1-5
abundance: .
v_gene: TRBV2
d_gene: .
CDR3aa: CASSVQGGYQPQHF
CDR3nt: TGTGCCAGCAGTGTACAGGGAGGTTATCAGCCCCAGCATTTT

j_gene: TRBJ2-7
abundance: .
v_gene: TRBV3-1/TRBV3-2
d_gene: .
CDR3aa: CASSQAVSYEQYF
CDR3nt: TGTGCCAGCAGCCAAGCTGTCTCCTACGAGCAGTACTTC

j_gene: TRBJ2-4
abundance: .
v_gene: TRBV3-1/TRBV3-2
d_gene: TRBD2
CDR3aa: CASSYRPGGGLVAKNIQYF
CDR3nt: TGTGCCAGCAGCTACCGACCGGGGGGGGGACTAGTAGCCAAAAACATTCAGTACTTC

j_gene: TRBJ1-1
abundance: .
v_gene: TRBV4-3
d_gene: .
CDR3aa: CASSNEGQSLNTEAFF
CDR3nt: TGCGCCAGCAGCAATGAAGGGCAGAGCTTGAACACTGAAGCTTTCTTT

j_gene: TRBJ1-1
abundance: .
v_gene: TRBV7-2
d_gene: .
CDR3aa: CASSLGQRLRSEAFF
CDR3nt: TGTGCCAGCAGCTTAGGACAGCGGCTCCGCAGCGAAGCTTTCTTT

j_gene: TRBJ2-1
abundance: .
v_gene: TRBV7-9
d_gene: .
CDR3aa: CASSLIPETYNEQFF
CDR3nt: TGTGCCAGCAGCTTAATACCTGAGACCTACAATGAGCAGTTCTTC

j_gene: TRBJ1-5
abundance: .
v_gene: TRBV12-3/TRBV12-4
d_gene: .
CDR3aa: CASRGLGSQPQHF
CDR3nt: TGTGCCAGCAGGGGGTTAGGGAGTCAGCCCCAGCATTTT

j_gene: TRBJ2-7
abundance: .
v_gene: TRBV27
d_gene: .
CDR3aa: CASSLSIELLHEQYF
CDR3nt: TGTGCCAGCAGTTTATCGATCGAGTTACTCCACGAGCAGTACTTC

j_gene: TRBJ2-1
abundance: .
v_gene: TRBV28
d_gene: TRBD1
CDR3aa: CASSLGTGGFNWNNEQFF
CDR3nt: TGTGCCAGCAGTTTAGGGACAGGGGGCTTCAACTGGAACAATGAGCAGTTCTTC

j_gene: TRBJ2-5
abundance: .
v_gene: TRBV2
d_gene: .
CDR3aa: CASSLQGGQETQYF
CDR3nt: TGTGCCAGCAGTCTCCAGGGTGGGCAAGAGACCCAGTACTTC

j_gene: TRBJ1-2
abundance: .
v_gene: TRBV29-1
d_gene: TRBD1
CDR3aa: CSVAGTGDGYTF
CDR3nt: TGCAGCGTAGCCGGGACAGGGGATGGCTACACCTTC

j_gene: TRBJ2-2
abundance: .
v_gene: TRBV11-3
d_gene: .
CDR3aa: CASEQGPYTGELFF
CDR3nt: TGTGCCAGCGAGCAGGGACCTTACACCGGGGAGCTGTTTTTT